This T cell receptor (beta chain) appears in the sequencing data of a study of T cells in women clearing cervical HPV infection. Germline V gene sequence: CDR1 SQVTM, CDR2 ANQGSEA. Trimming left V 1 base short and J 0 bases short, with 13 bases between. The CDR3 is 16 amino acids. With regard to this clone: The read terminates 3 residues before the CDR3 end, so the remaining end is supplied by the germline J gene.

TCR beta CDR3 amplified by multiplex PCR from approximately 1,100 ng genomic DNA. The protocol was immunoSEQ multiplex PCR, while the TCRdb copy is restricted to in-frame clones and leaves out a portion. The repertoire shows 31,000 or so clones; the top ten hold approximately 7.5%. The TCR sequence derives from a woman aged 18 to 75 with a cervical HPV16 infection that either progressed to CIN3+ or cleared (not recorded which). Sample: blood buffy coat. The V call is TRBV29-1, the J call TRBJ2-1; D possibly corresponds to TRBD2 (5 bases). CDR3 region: CSVEAGDSSSYNEQFF. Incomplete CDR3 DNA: TGCAGCGTTGAAGCCGGGGATTCTAGCTCCTACAATGAG.